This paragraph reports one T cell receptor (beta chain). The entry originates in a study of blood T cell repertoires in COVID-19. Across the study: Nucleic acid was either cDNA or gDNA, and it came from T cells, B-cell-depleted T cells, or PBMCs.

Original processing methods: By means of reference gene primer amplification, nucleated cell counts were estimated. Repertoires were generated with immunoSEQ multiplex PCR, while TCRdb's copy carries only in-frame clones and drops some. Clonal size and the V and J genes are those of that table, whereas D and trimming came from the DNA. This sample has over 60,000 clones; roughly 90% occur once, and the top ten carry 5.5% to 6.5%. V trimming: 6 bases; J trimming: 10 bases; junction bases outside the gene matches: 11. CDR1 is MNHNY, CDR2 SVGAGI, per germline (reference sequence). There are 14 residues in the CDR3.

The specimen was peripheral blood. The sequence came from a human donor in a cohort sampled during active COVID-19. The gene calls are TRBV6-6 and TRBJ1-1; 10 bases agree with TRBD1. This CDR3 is CASRTGQGFFSAFF. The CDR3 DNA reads TGTGCCAGCAGGACGGGACAGGGGTTTTTTTCAGCTTTCTTT.